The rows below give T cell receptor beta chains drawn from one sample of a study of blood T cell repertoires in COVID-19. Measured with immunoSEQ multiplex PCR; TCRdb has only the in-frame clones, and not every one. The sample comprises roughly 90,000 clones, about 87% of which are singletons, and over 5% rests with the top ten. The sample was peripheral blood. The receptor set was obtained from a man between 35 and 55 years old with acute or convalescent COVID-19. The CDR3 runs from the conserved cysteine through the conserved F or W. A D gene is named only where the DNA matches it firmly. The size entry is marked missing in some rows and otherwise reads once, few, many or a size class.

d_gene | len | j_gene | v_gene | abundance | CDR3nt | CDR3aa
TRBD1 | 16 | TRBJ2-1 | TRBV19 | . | TGTGCCAGTAGTACCCGGACAGGGGGCTCCTACAATGAGCAGTTCTTC | CASSTRTGGSYNEQFF
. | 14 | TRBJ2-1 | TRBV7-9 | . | TGTGCCAGCAGTCCCAGACAGGAATACAATGAGCAGTTCTTC | CASSPRQEYNEQFF
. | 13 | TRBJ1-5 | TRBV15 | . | TGTGCCACCAGCAGAGATTCCGGGGAGTCCCAGCATTTT | CATSRDSGESQHF
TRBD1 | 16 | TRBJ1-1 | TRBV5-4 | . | TGTGCCAGCAGTCTAGACAGGGGGGGATTGTACACTGAAGCTTTCTTT | CASSLDRGGLYTEAFF
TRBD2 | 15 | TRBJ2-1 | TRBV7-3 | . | TGTGCCAGCAGCCTCAGCGGGGGTTACTACAATGAGCAGTTCTTC | CASSLSGGYYNEQFF
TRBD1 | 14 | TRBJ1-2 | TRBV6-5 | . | TGTGCCAGCAGCCGGGACAGGGGGCAGTTTGGCTACACCTTC | CASSRDRGQFGYTF
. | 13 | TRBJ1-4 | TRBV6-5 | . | TGTGCCAGCAGACACACCTCACGGAGACCCCCTTATTTT | CASRHTSRRPPYF
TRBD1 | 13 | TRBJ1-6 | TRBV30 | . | TGTGCCTGCCTAACAGGGGGCAATTCACCCCTCCACTTT | CACLTGGNSPLHF
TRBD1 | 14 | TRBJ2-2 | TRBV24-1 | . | TGTGCCACCAGGGGACAGCTGAACACCGGGGAGCTGTTTTTT | CATRGQLNTGELFF
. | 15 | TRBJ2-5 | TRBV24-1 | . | TGTGCCACCAGTGATTTGAAGGGGGTGGTGGAGACCCAGTACTTC | CATSDLKGVVETQYF
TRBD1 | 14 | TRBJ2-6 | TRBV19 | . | TGTGCCACCCAGACAGGGTCGGGGGCCAACGTCCTGACTTTC | CATQTGSGANVLTF
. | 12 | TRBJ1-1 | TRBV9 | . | TGTGCCAGCAGCCGGGGGGGCGGTGAAGCTTTCTTT | CASSRGGGEAFF
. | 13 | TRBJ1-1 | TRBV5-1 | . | TGCGCCAGCAGCAGGCAGGGGAGCACTGAAGCTTTCTTT | CASSRQGSTEAFF
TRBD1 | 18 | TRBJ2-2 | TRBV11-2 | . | TGTGCCAGCAGCTTATTTTTCCTACAGGGGGAGAACACCGGGGAGCTGTTTTTT | CASSLFFLQGENTGELFF
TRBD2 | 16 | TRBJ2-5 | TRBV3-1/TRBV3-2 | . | TGTGCCAGCAGCCAAGATACAGCGGGGGGGTTGGAGACCCAGTACTTC | CASSQDTAGGLETQYF
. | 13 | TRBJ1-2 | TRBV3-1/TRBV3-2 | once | TGTGCCAGCAGCCAAGGTCCCGACTATGGCTACACCTTC | CASSQGPDYGYTF
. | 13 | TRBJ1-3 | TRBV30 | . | TGTGCCTGGAGGTACAGGGCTGGAAACACCATATATTTT | CAWRYRAGNTIYF
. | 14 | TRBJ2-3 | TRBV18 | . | TGTGCCAGCTCACCAAGTTCGTCGGCAGATACGCAGTATTTT | CASSPSSSADTQYF